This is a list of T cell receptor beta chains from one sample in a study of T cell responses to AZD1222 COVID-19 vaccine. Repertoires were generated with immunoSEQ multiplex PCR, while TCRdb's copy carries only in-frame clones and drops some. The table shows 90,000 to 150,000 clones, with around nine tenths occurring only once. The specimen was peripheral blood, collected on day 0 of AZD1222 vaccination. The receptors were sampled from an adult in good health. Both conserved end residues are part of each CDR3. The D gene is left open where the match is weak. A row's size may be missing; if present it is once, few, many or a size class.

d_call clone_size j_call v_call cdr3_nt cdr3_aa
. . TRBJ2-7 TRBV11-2 TGTGCCAGCAGCTTACCCCAGTGGGGAGACGAGCAGTACTTC CASSLPQWGDEQYF
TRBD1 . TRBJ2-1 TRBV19 TGTGCCAGTAGTCCAACAGGGGTGAATGAGCAGTTCTTC CASSPTGVNEQFF
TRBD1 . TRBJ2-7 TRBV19 TGTGCCAGTAGTCCAGCCGGGACAGGGGCCTACGAGCAGTACTTC CASSPAGTGAYEQYF
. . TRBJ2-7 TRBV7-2 TGTGCCAGCAGCTGGAAAGGACGGAGTTCCTCCTACGAGCAGTACTTC CASSWKGRSSSYEQYF
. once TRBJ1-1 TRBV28 TGTGCCAGCAGTTTTCACAGGGCCATGAACACTGAAGCTTTCTTT CASSFHRAMNTEAFF
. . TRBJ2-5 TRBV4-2 TGTGCCAGCAGCCAAGGGCAAGCGTCCGAGACCCAGTACTTC CASSQGQASETQYF
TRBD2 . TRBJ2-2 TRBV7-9 TGTGCCAGCAGCGTTCATAGCGGGGGGGCCGACGGGGAGCTGTTTTTT CASSVHSGGADGELFF
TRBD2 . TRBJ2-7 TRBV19 TGTGCCAGTAGTATTCCCCCTAGCGGGGCTCACTACGAGCAGTACTTC CASSIPPSGAHYEQYF
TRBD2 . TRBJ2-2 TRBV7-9 TGTGCCAGCAGCTTGCGGGGGATCGGGGAGCTGTTTTTT CASSLRGIGELFF
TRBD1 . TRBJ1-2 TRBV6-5 TGTGCCAGCAGTTACGGACAGGGTGGCTACACCTTC CASSYGQGGYTF
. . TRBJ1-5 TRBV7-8 TGTGCCAGCAGCTTATATCCAGGCAATCAGCCCCAGCATTTT CASSLYPGNQPQHF
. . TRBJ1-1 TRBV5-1 TGCGCCAGCAGCTTTCCGGGAGGGAACACTGAAGCTTTCTTT CASSFPGGNTEAFF
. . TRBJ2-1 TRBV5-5 TGTGCCAGCAGCACAGGGACCTACAATGAGCAGTTCTTC CASSTGTYNEQFF
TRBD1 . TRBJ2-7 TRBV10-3 TGTGCCGTCCGACAGGGCATCGGGACCTACGAGCAGTACTTC CAVRQGIGTYEQYF
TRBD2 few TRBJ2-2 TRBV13 TGTGCCAGCAGCTTAGTTAGCGGGGCCGGGGAGCTGTTTTTT CASSLVSGAGELFF
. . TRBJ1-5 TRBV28 TGTGCCAGCAGTCCCGGGGGTAGCAATCAGCCCCAGCATTTT CASSPGGSNQPQHF
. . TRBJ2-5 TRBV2 TGTGCCAGCAGGAGAGAGGGGGGACAAGAGACCCAGTACTTC CASRREGGQETQYF
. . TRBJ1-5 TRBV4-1 TGCGCCAGCAGCCAAGATCCCGGGGGAAGCAATCAGCCCCAGCATTTT CASSQDPGGSNQPQHF
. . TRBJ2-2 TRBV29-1 TGCAGCGTCCCCGTCATGGGGGCCGGGGAGCTGTTTTTT CSVPVMGAGELFF
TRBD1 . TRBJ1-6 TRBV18 TGTGCCAGCTCACTAAGACAGGGTGGAAAGTCCTATAATTCACCCCTCCACTTT CASSLRQGGKSYNSPLHF
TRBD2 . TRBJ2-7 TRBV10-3 TGTGCCATCAGTGCCACTAGCGGGGGCTTCTACGAGCAGTACTTC CAISATSGGFYEQYF
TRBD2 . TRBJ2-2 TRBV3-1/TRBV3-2 TGTGCCAGCAGCCAAACTAGCGGGCCGACCGGGGAGCTGTTTTTT CASSQTSGPTGELFF
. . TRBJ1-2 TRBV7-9 TGTGCCAGCAGCTTGCCAGGGACGGCAGAGGATGGCTACACCTTC CASSLPGTAEDGYTF
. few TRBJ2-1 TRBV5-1 TGCGCCAGCAGCTTCGGAAGTTACTACAATGAGCAGTTCTTC CASSFGSYYNEQFF
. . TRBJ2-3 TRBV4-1 TGCGCCAGCAGCCAAGATAGCGGCACAGATACGCAGTATTTT CASSQDSGTDTQYF
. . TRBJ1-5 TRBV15 TGTGCCACCAGCAGAGGGGGAGGGGAGCCCCAGCATTTT CATSRGGGEPQHF
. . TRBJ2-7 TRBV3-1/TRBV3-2 TGTGCCAGCAGCCCTCGACAGGCCGGGGAGCAGTACTTC CASSPRQAGEQYF
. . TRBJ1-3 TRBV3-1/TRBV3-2 TGTGCCAGCAGCCAGGGACAAGCTGGAAACACCATATATTTT CASSQGQAGNTIYF
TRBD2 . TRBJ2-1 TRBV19 TGTGCCAGTAGTATACTAGCGGGAGAATCATATGAGCAGTTCTTC CASSILAGESYEQFF
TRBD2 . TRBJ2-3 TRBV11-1 TGTGCCAGCAGCCCGCCTGGGGAGGGGCCTACGCAGTATTTT CASSPPGEGPTQYF
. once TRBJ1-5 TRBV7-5 TGTGTCAGAAGCTTCCCGGGACGCCCAAGCAATCAGCCCCAGCATTTT CVRSFPGRPSNQPQHF
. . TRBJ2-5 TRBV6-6 TGTGCCAGCAGCGGACAAGCTGGGACCCAGTACTTC CASSGQAGTQYF
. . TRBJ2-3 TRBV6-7 TGTGCCAGCAGTTACAGGGGGGGGTGGCGGACCATTCCAGATACGCAGTATTTT CASSYRGGWRTIPDTQYF
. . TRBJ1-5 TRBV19 TGTGCCAGTAGTCCACAGGGCCAGCCCCAGCATTTT CASSPQGQPQHF
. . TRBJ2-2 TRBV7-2 TGTGCCAGCACCCAACGGGCGGCGAACACCGGGGAGCTGTTTTTT CASTQRAANTGELFF
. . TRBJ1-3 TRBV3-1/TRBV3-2 TGTGCCAGTTTAAACACGGGACGGGGAAACACCATATATTTT CASLNTGRGNTIYF
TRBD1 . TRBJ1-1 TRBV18 TGTGCCAGCTCACAGAATTCCGGGACAGGGGGCACTGAAGCTTTCTTT CASSQNSGTGGTEAFF
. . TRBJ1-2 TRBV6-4 TGTGCCAGCCCAACGGGGTATGGCTACACCTTC CASPTGYGYTF
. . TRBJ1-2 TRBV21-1 TGTGCCAGCAGTAGACAGGGCTTCGTCGACGCTGGCTACACCTTC CASSRQGFVDAGYTF
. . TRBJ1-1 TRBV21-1 TGTGCCAGCAGTCTACCCCGGGGGTCTGGCACTGAAGCTTTCTTT CASSLPRGSGTEAFF
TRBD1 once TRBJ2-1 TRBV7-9 TGTGCCAGCAGCAACCGGGACAGGGGGTACAATGAGCAGTTCTTC CASSNRDRGYNEQFF